The clone carrying this T cell receptor (beta chain) occurred a few times. Sequenced by immunoSEQ multiplex PCR; TCRdb stores in-frame clones only, minus some. The sample carries 70,000 to 85,000 clones, 80% to 90% recorded once. V was trimmed by 4 bases and J by 4 bases, leaving 17 bases between them. The CDR3 sequence is 15 residues long. Germline lookup yields CDR1 MGHDK and CDR2 SYGVNS. The data originate from a study of control samples from healthy donors and cancer patients. The receptor was isolated from a man in his 60s with head and neck cancer. V usage is TRBV25-1 and J usage is TRBJ2-7; TRBD2 is a possible D gene (6 bases). Sample: PBMCs. This CDR3 reads CASSAGRRGVYEQYF. In DNA, the CDR3 is TGTGCCAGCAGTGCCGGGCGGCGGGGAGTTTACGAGCAGTACTTC.